This T cell receptor beta chain was profiled in a study of blood T cell repertoires in COVID-19. This CDR3 is built from 14 residues. V lost 4 bases and J lost 10; bases outside the gene matches: 10. Symptom resolution, clearance, or two negative PCRs marked the recovered donors of Cohort 3. Using immunoSEQ multiplex PCR, the repertoire was profiled, and TCRdb retains in-frame clones only, with some absent. This repertoire shows over 350,000 clones, approximately 90% found once; its top ten account for 1.2%. This receptor was obtained from a woman aged 18-35 years who had recovered from COVID-19. Input material: PBMCs or T cells enriched from blood (not recorded which). This rearrangement joins TRBV5-7 to TRBJ2-1; 8 positions match TRBD1. TRBV5-7 is annotated as an ORF whose role is uncertain. The CDR3 here is CASSRTGRWEEQFF. The CDR3 DNA follows: TGTGCCAGCAGCCGGACAGGGAGGTGGGAAGAGCAGTTCTTC.